The 31 T cell receptor beta chains below come from one sample, sequenced in a study of T cell repertoires in cytomegalovirus infection. Using its own MiXCR run on the reads, TCRdb lists one record per CDR3 protein. The repertoire holds 680,000 or so distinct CDR3 sequences, with 35% as singletons. The sequenced sample consisted of PBMCs. The origin of the receptors is a human donor in good health (CMV status not recorded). Some clones in this sample may be carry-over from other donors' samples.

Only one count was recorded for this clonotype. V is TRBV5-6 and J is TRBJ2-1; no reliable D call. CDR1 and CDR2 (germline): SGHDT, YYEEEE. This CDR3 is built from 15 residues. Trimming shortened V by 2 bases and J by 7 bases, and 16 bases separated the two germline ends. CDR3 region: CASSLKTAYWNEQFF. CDR3 coding DNA: TGTGCCAGCAGCTTAAAAACCGCATACTGGAATGAGCAGTTCTTC.

The chain combines TRBV28 with TRBJ1-1, with D perhaps TRBD1 (5 bases). Trimming stripped 3 bases from V and 6 bases from J, with 20 bases between. This CDR3 contains 16 residues. Per the germline V gene, CDR1 is MDHEN and CDR2 is SYDVKM. CDR3 protein: CASSFAAPMLGAEAFF. The CDR3 DNA reads as TGTGCCAGCAGTTTCGCCGCTCCGATGCTGGGGGCTGAAGCTTTCTTT.

This clonotype was picked up a small number of times. The CDR3 is CASSLRSSNSPLHF. DNA of the CDR3: TGCGCCAGCAGCTTGCGTAGCTCCAATTCACCCCTCCACTTT. The chain employs TRBV5-1 and TRBJ1-6; unclear D gene. V lost 1 base to trimming and J lost 7 bases, with 9 bases between them. CDR3 length equals 14 residues. Germline-derived CDR1 and CDR2 are SGHRS and YFSETQ.

This clonotype was seen ten or more times. V usage is TRBV11-2 and J usage is TRBJ2-7; a weak D match, TRBD2 (6 bases). V was pared by 4 bases and J by 7 bases, with 23 bases between. The CDR3 covers 16 residues. Germline CDR1 and CDR2: SGHAT and FQNNGV. The CDR3 DNA sequence: TGTGCCAGCAGCTCCTCACTTAGCGTGGGGGGTCGAGAGCAGTACTTC. Its translation is CASSSSLSVGGREQYF.

This clonotype occurred a few times. The J gene is TRBJ2-3, the V gene TRBV28; D possibly corresponds to TRBD2 (6 bases). Between the trimmed V and J ends, which lost 5 bases and 2 bases, there was a span of 14 bases. CDR1 is MDHEN, CDR2 SYDVKM, per germline. The CDR3 sequence is 15 residues long. The CDR3 coding sequence is TGTGCCAGCAGTCTAATAGCGGAAAACACAGATACGCAGTATTTT. Translating it yields CASSLIAENTDTQYF.

The table lists this clonotype with a few counts. The gene calls are TRBV14 and TRBJ2-1, with a tentative D call TRBD2 (6 bases). CDR1 is SGHDN, CDR2 FVKESK, per germline. The CDR3 runs to 16 residues. Trimming left V 1 base short and J 2 bases short, with 12 bases between. CDR3 sequence: CASSQAGRGTYNEQFF. The CDR3, as DNA: TGTGCCAGCAGCCAAGCGGGACGGGGGACCTACAATGAGCAGTTCTTC. The complete variable domain, with remaining parts taken from reference TRBV14 and TRBJ2-1, reads EAGVTQFPSHSVIEKGQTVTLRCDPISGHDNLYWYRRVMGKEIKFLLHFVKESKQDESGMPNNRFLAERTGGTYSTLKVQPAELEDSGVYFCASSQAGRGTYNEQFFGPGTRLTVL.

The rearrangement joins TRBV20-1 to TRBJ1-2; D perhaps matches TRBD1 (5 bases). This CDR3 contains 16 residues. The V end lost 6 bases, the J end lost 8 bases, and 28 bases lay between the germline ends. Germline V lookup: CDR1 DFQATT, CDR2 SNEGSKA (reference sequence). CDR3 DNA sequence: TGCAGTGCCCAACCGGCCGGGACGGGCTCTTATTACGGCTACACCTTC. Residues: CSAQPAGTGSYYGYTF.

J is TRBJ1-1 and V is TRBV7-9; D not resolved. The germline V gene encodes CDR1 SEHNR and CDR2 FQNEAQ (reference sequence). The germline V and J ends were trimmed by 8 bases and 0 bases, with 13 bases remaining between them. CDR3 length: 14 amino acids. Written as DNA, the CDR3 is TGTGCCAGCGCGGTGAGCTCCATGAACACTGAAGCTTTCTTT. This gives the protein CASAVSSMNTEAFF. Using reference TRBV7-9 and TRBJ1-1 for the parts outside the CDR3, the full variable domain is DTGVSQNPRHKITKRGQNVTFRCDPISEHNRLYWYRQTLGQGPEFLTYFQNEAQLEKSRLLSDRFSAERPKGSFSTLEIQRTEQGDSAMYLCASAVSSMNTEAFFGQGTRLTVV.

This clonotype was seen a handful of times. The chain is built from TRBV7-9 and TRBJ2-6; D is possibly TRBD2 (6 bases). The germline V gene has CDR1 SEHNR and CDR2 FQNEAQ (reference sequence). Trimming removed 5 bases at V and 1 base at J, with 12 bases between. This CDR3 is 16 amino acids long. The CDR3 reads CASSPGEASGANVLTF. Written as DNA, the CDR3 is TGTGCCAGCAGCCCCGGGGAGGCGTCTGGGGCCAACGTCCTGACTTTC.

A word on this clonotype: The germline gene is not matched at one end of the junction; a read error may be the cause. The V call is TRBV27, the J call TRBJ1-5, with 7 positions matching TRBD1. CDR1 and CDR2 (germline): MNHEY, SMNVEV (reference sequence). CDR3 length: 15 residues. CDR3 coding DNA: TGTGCCCGCAGGGCCGGAGGGGGCGGGAGTCAGCCCCAGCATTTT. As protein: CARRAGGGGSQPQHF.

The chain links TRBV6-2 or TRBV6-3 to TRBJ1-5; the D is unclear. The germline V and J ends were trimmed by 6 bases and 0 bases, with 18 bases remaining between them. The germline V gene encodes CDR1 MNHEY and CDR2 SVGEGT. This CDR3 has 17 amino acids. CDR3 DNA: TGTGCCAGCAGCTTCGGACGGGAAAGATATAGCAATCAGCCCCAGCATTTT. Translating it yields CASSFGRERYSNQPQHF.

Only a few counts were recorded for this clonotype. The chain recombines TRBV19 with TRBJ1-1; TRBD1 might be the D (5 bases). Germline loops: CDR1 LNHDA, CDR2 SQIVND (reference sequence). The V end lost 8 bases, the J end lost 0 bases, and 13 bases lay between the germline ends. The CDR3 spans 14 residues. The CDR3 here is CASRDRNLNTEAFF. CDR3 coding DNA: TGTGCCAGTCGAGACAGAAACCTGAACACTGAAGCTTTCTTT.

Only a few counts were recorded for this clonotype. This chain links TRBV7-2 with TRBJ2-3; D is ambiguous. V lost 4 bases to trimming and J lost 1 base, with 15 bases between them. The CDR3 sequence is 16 residues long. Germline CDR1 and CDR2: SGHTA and FQGNSA. The CDR3 DNA reads as TGTGCCAGCAGCTCTGTTGGAGCGCCACGCACAGATACGCAGTATTTT. This encodes CASSSVGAPRTDTQYF.

This clonotype was seen ten or more times. The chain has TRBV7-8 and TRBJ1-1; maybe TRBD1 (6 bases). There are 14 residues in the CDR3. From germline, CDR1 is SGHVS and CDR2 FQNEAQ. V was cut by 3 bases and J by 5 bases, with 13 bases left in between. The CDR3 DNA follows: TGTGCCAGCAGCTTCACAGGGATGCGAACTGAAGCTTTCTTT. This translates into CASSFTGMRTEAFF.

This chain uses TRBV19 with TRBJ2-3, with 8 bases aligning to TRBD1. The trim removed 7 bases at V and 4 bases at J, leaving 10 bases unmatched. The length of the CDR3 is 15 residues. In germline, CDR1 is LNHDA, CDR2 SQIVND (reference sequence). The DNA of the CDR3 is TGTGCCAGTAACCCAGGGGGCGCTGGACCAGATACGCAGTATTTT. This sequence encodes CASNPGGAGPDTQYF.

This clonotype has only a few counts. Here the CDR3 reads CASSSNRGNTEAFF. The DNA of the CDR3 is TGTGCCAGCAGTTCAAACAGGGGTAACACTGAAGCTTTCTTT. V is TRBV6-5 and J is TRBJ1-1, with 7 bases fitting TRBD1. The V gene's germline CDR1 is MNHEY and CDR2 SVGAGI. The CDR3 is made up of 14 amino acids. After removal of 4 bases from V and 2 bases from J, the junction contained 4 bases not matched to a gene.

This clonotype has a count of ten or more. The gene calls are TRBV7-2 and TRBJ2-1; TRBD2 matches at 9 bases. Unmatched junction bases numbered 22, after V lost 3 bases and J lost 1 base. The germline CDR1 and CDR2 sequences are SGHTA and FQGNSA. The CDR3 runs to 22 residues. This CDR3 reads CASSFRFGGGRAQGRSYNEQFF. The CDR3 DNA is TGTGCCAGCAGCTTCAGGTTTGGGGGCGGGAGGGCCCAAGGGAGGTCCTACAATGAGCAGTTCTTC.

The V call is TRBV6-1, the J call TRBJ1-1; D remains unclear. V lost 0 bases and J 1 base, leaving 6 bases between the germline ends. The CDR3 totals 14 residues. The germline CDR1 and CDR2 sequences are MNHNS and SASEGT. The CDR3 here is CASSEAGKNTEAFF. CDR3 DNA: TGTGCCAGCAGTGAAGCGGGGAAGAACACTGAAGCTTTCTTT.

The chain couples TRBV28 to TRBJ1-4, with 7 bases fitting TRBD1. Germline loops: CDR1 MDHEN, CDR2 SYDVKM. The length of the CDR3 is 16 residues. V shed 5 bases, J shed 5 bases, and the junction held 11 bases outside the gene matches. The CDR3 loop reads CASSPIRTGRNEKLFF. The CDR3 DNA is TGTGCCAGCAGTCCCATCAGGACAGGCCGGAATGAAAAACTGTTTTTT.

This clonotype appeared many times. This chain joins TRBV7-6 and TRBJ1-5; maybe TRBD1 (5 bases). Germline V CDR1 and CDR2: SGHVS, FNYEAQ. The CDR3 is 16 amino acids. Trimming removed 3 bases from V and 0 bases from J, with 12 bases in between. CDR3 nucleotide sequence: TGTGCCAGCAGCTTTGGGGGTCCGGGTAGCAATCAGCCCCAGCATTTT. Its translation: CASSFGGPGSNQPQHF.

The rearrangement uses TRBV4-1 and TRBJ2-7; 11 bases are shared with TRBD2. Trimming at V came to 3 bases and at J to 4 bases, leaving 5 bases not matched to a gene. CDR1 and CDR2 from the germline V gene are MGHRA and YSYEKL. The CDR3 covers 15 residues. The CDR3 DNA is TGCGCCAGCAGCCACCAACTAGCGGGGGAATACGAGCAGTACTTC. Translated, it gives CASSHQLAGEYEQYF.

The rearrangement joins TRBV7-9 to TRBJ1-1; 7 nucleotides align to TRBD1. This CDR3 region has 16 residues. J gave up 4 bases and V 1 base, and 9 bases lay outside the gene matches. The V gene's germline CDR1 is SEHNR and CDR2 FQNEAQ (reference sequence). The CDR3 coding sequence is TGTGCCAGCAGCTTAGGGGAAGGGGGCCCCAGCACTGAAGCTTTCTTT. Translated, it gives CASSLGEGGPSTEAFF.

With regard to this clonotype: A much larger clone sits a single nucleotide away, making a read error possible. Likely a read error: the CDR3 ends without its conserved phenylalanine or tryptophan. The chain combines TRBV7-2 with TRBJ2-1; D is undetermined. Per the germline V gene, CDR1 is SGHTA and CDR2 is FQGNSA. The germline V and J ends were trimmed by 3 bases and 4 bases, with 4 bases remaining between them. The CDR3 covers 12 residues. CDR3 loop: CASSFGYNEQFS. The CDR3 bases are TGTGCCAGCAGCTTTGGTTACAATGAGCAGTTCTCC.

This clonotype showed up just a few times. V is TRBV30 and J is TRBJ1-4; TRBD1 matches at 9 bases. The CDR3 runs to 13 residues. Germline lookup yields CDR1 GTSNPN and CDR2 SVGIG (reference sequence). Losses at the gene ends were 5 bases for V and 2 bases for J; bases not matched to a gene: 0. The CDR3 DNA follows: TGTGCCTGGGGGACAGGGACTAATGAAAAACTGTTTTTT. Amino acid sequence: CAWGTGTNEKLFF.

This clonotype turned up a few times. The chain is built from TRBV24-1 and TRBJ1-5; D unclear. The V gene lost 2 bases and the J gene lost 2 bases, with 3 bases spanning the gap. This CDR3 is built from 13 residues. CDR1 KGHDR and CDR2 SFDVKD come from the germline V gene. The CDR3 nucleotides read TGTGCCACCAGTGATTATGGCAATCAGCCCCAGCATTTT. Amino acids: CATSDYGNQPQHF.

V is TRBV7-2 and J is TRBJ2-1; no clear D gene. The CDR3 sequence is 13 residues long. V dropped 3 bases and J dropped 6 bases, with 9 bases sitting between them. The germline V gene encodes CDR1 SGHTA and CDR2 FQGNSA. CDR3 loop: CASSFRRINEQFF. CDR3 bases: TGTGCCAGCAGCTTTCGTAGAATCAATGAGCAGTTCTTC.

This chain connects TRBV5-1 to TRBJ1-1; no clear D. Germline lookup yields CDR1 SGHRS and CDR2 YFSETQ. The CDR3 is 14 residues long. Trimming removed 0 bases from V and 7 bases from J, with 13 bases in between. The CDR3 DNA sequence: TGCGCCAGCAGCTTGGTAGTAGGTAACGGTGAAGCTTTCTTT. It translates to CASSLVVGNGEAFF. Filled out from reference TRBV5-1 and TRBJ1-1, the complete variable domain reads KAGVTQTPRYLIKTRGQQVTLSCSPISGHRSVSWYQQTPGQGLQFLFEYFSETQRNKGNFPGRFSGRQFSNSRSEMNVSTLELGDSALYLCASSLVVGNGEAFFGQGTRLTVV.

The V and J genes are TRBV6-1 and TRBJ2-7; 12 bases map to TRBD2. Germline-derived CDR1 and CDR2 are MNHNS and SASEGT. V was clipped by 5 bases and J by 1 base; unmatched bases: 3. The CDR3 consists of 15 residues. DNA for the CDR3: TGTGCCAGCAGTCAAACTAGCGGGGGGTCCTACGAGCAGTACTTC. Translating gives CASSQTSGGSYEQYF.

CDR3 DNA: TGCGCCAGCAGCCCCCACCTCGTGGGACAGGCTGTCAATGAGCAGTTCTTC. Amino acid sequence: CASSPHLVGQAVNEQFF. The chain carries TRBV4-1 and TRBJ2-1; TRBD1 aligns across 8 bases. With 4 bases clipped from V and 6 bases from J, the junction kept 14 bases outside the gene matches. Germline values: CDR1 MGHRA, CDR2 YSYEKL. The CDR3 sequence is 17 residues long.

A word on this clonotype: Being one base from a much bigger clone, this may be a read error. V usage is TRBV7-2 and J usage is TRBJ2-5, with D uncertain. CDR3 length: 13 residues. The germline V gene has CDR1 SGHTA and CDR2 FQGNSA. The chain's CDR3 is CDSSLLVQETQYF. CDR3 DNA sequence: TGTGACAGCAGCTTACTGGTCCAAGAGACCCAGTACTTC.

Concerning this clonotype itself: A junction boundary mismatches the germline segment, possibly from a read error. The chain has TRBV11-2 and TRBJ1-4, with D unclear. Per germline, CDR1 SGHAT and CDR2 FQNNGV. The CDR3 extends over 17 amino acids. The CDR3 coding sequence is TGTGCCAGCAGCTTAGATTTGCAGGACTCAACTAATGAAAAACTGTTCTTT. As protein: CASSLDLQDSTNEKLFF.